These T cell receptor beta chains were read from a single sample in a study of cytomegalovirus exposure and HLA in healthy donors. Sequencing was performed with immunoSEQ multiplex PCR; in TCRdb, only in-frame clones are kept and a portion is missing. The data contain 100,000 to 150,000 clones, around two thirds of them seen just once; the ten biggest clones take up approximately 2.9%. Input material: PBMCs. All receptors derive from a human donor in good health. Both conserved end residues are part of each CDR3. The D gene is left open where the match is weak. Not all rows give a size; the values are once, few, many and, for expanded clones, a class.

J gene: TRBJ2-1; clone size: .; V gene: TRBV9; D gene: TRBD2; CDR3 protein: CASSVNALAGGGNEQFF; CDR3 DNA: TGTGCCAGCAGCGTTAATGCCCTAGCGGGAGGTGGAAATGAGCAGTTCTTC
J gene: TRBJ1-1; clone size: once; V gene: TRBV4-2; D gene: TRBD1; CDR3 protein: CASSQGTGQGNTEAFF; CDR3 DNA: TGTGCCAGCAGCCAAGGGACAGGGCAGGGGAACACTGAAGCTTTCTTT
J gene: TRBJ1-2; clone size: .; V gene: TRBV25-1; D gene: .; CDR3 protein: CASSDTGRGIGYGYTF; CDR3 DNA: TGTGCCAGCAGTGATACCGGACGGGGGATTGGCTATGGCTACACCTTC
J gene: TRBJ2-7; clone size: .; V gene: TRBV19; D gene: .; CDR3 protein: CASSITGGAPYEQYF; CDR3 DNA: TGTGCCAGTAGTATTACGGGGGGCGCCCCCTACGAGCAGTACTTC
J gene: TRBJ2-1; clone size: few; V gene: TRBV30; D gene: .; CDR3 protein: CAWSVSREQFF; CDR3 DNA: TGTGCCTGGAGTGTAAGCAGGGAGCAGTTCTTC
J gene: TRBJ2-5; clone size: few; V gene: TRBV20-1; D gene: .; CDR3 protein: CSATEETQYF; CDR3 DNA: TGCAGTGCTACTGAAGAGACCCAGTACTTC
J gene: TRBJ2-1; clone size: .; V gene: TRBV5-4; D gene: TRBD1; CDR3 protein: CASSARTGGYEQFF; CDR3 DNA: TGTGCCAGCAGCGCTAGGACAGGGGGATATGAGCAGTTCTTC
J gene: TRBJ1-6; clone size: once; V gene: TRBV4-2; D gene: .; CDR3 protein: CASSQSLGQEGSPLHF; CDR3 DNA: TGTGCCAGCAGCCAGAGCCTGGGACAAGAGGGCTCACCCCTCCACTTT
J gene: TRBJ1-5; clone size: .; V gene: TRBV19; D gene: .; CDR3 protein: CASSIVAGNHQPQHF; CDR3 DNA: TGTGCCAGTAGTATAGTGGCAGGGAATCATCAGCCCCAGCATTTT
J gene: TRBJ1-1; clone size: .; V gene: TRBV10-3; D gene: .; CDR3 protein: CAIREETGPNTEAFF; CDR3 DNA: TGTGCCATCAGGGAAGAAACAGGGCCGAACACTGAAGCTTTCTTT
J gene: TRBJ2-3; clone size: .; V gene: TRBV6-5; D gene: TRBD2; CDR3 protein: CASRLAGTDTQYF; CDR3 DNA: TGTGCCAGTAGACTAGCGGGCACAGATACGCAGTATTTT
J gene: TRBJ1-1; clone size: once; V gene: TRBV27; D gene: .; CDR3 protein: CASSKGGHHHGTEAFF; CDR3 DNA: TGTGCCAGCAGCAAGGGTGGACACCACCACGGAACTGAAGCTTTCTTT
J gene: TRBJ1-4; clone size: .; V gene: TRBV9; D gene: TRBD1; CDR3 protein: CASSPTSDRYPEKLFF; CDR3 DNA: TGTGCCAGCAGCCCGACTTCGGACAGGTACCCTGAAAAACTGTTTTTT
J gene: TRBJ2-3; clone size: .; V gene: TRBV11-2; D gene: TRBD2; CDR3 protein: CASSPPGLAGGPRDTQYF; CDR3 DNA: TGTGCCAGCAGCCCCCCGGGATTAGCGGGGGGGCCCAGAGATACGCAGTATTTT
J gene: TRBJ1-6; clone size: .; V gene: TRBV7-3; D gene: .; CDR3 protein: CASSLTWGGHSPLHF; CDR3 DNA: TGTGCCAGCAGCTTAACATGGGGAGGACACTCACCCCTCCACTTT
J gene: TRBJ1-2; clone size: .; V gene: TRBV28; D gene: TRBD1; CDR3 protein: CASSRQGIGYTF; CDR3 DNA: TGTGCCAGCAGCAGACAGGGTATTGGCTACACCTTC
J gene: TRBJ1-6; clone size: .; V gene: TRBV6-5; D gene: TRBD1; CDR3 protein: CASSNAGTGGSPLHF; CDR3 DNA: TGTGCCAGCAGTAACGCCGGGACAGGGGGTTCACCCCTCCACTTT
J gene: TRBJ2-7; clone size: .; V gene: TRBV5-1; D gene: .; CDR3 protein: CASSLGASYEQYF; CDR3 DNA: TGCGCCAGCAGCTTGGGGGCCTCCTACGAGCAGTACTTC
J gene: TRBJ1-2; clone size: few; V gene: TRBV6-5; D gene: .; CDR3 protein: CASAETGGGYTF; CDR3 DNA: TGTGCCAGCGCCGAAACTGGCGGTGGCTACACCTTC
J gene: TRBJ2-4; clone size: .; V gene: TRBV7-3; D gene: TRBD1; CDR3 protein: CASSLWTGYVNIQYF; CDR3 DNA: TGTGCCAGCAGCTTATGGACAGGGTATGTAAACATTCAGTACTTC
J gene: TRBJ2-5; clone size: .; V gene: TRBV29-1; D gene: .; CDR3 protein: CSAYPGPPRGETQYF; CDR3 DNA: TGCAGCGCCTACCCGGGACCTCCCAGGGGAGAGACCCAGTACTTC
J gene: TRBJ2-7; clone size: .; V gene: TRBV7-2; D gene: .; CDR3 protein: CASSHTHRAYSYEQYF; CDR3 DNA: TGTGCCAGCAGCCACACGCATCGAGCGTACTCCTACGAGCAGTACTTC
J gene: TRBJ2-7; clone size: once; V gene: TRBV28; D gene: .; CDR3 protein: CASSLPEEGQRSRLRYEQYF; CDR3 DNA: TGTGCCAGCAGTTTACCGGAAGAAGGACAGAGAAGTCGACTCCGCTACGAGCAGTACTTC
J gene: TRBJ2-2; clone size: .; V gene: TRBV7-9; D gene: .; CDR3 protein: CASSLFEGPNGELFF; CDR3 DNA: TGTGCCAGCAGCTTATTTGAGGGCCCAAACGGGGAGCTGTTTTTT
J gene: TRBJ1-4; clone size: .; V gene: TRBV5-6; D gene: .; CDR3 protein: CASSFGHRTYEKLFF; CDR3 DNA: TGTGCCAGCAGCTTTGGACACCGGACGTATGAAAAACTGTTTTTT
J gene: TRBJ2-1; clone size: .; V gene: TRBV6-5; D gene: TRBD2; CDR3 protein: CATSFVASGRAQFF; CDR3 DNA: TGTGCCACCTCCTTTGTGGCTAGCGGGAGAGCGCAGTTCTTC
J gene: TRBJ1-2; clone size: few; V gene: TRBV19; D gene: TRBD1; CDR3 protein: CASSPYGQGYGYTF; CDR3 DNA: TGTGCCAGTAGCCCATATGGACAGGGCTATGGCTACACCTTC
J gene: TRBJ2-3; clone size: few; V gene: TRBV6-4; D gene: TRBD2; CDR3 protein: CASKLAGTQYF; CDR3 DNA: TGTGCCAGCAAACTAGCGGGGACGCAGTATTTT
J gene: TRBJ1-2; clone size: .; V gene: TRBV29-1; D gene: .; CDR3 protein: CSVEVGREGGYTF; CDR3 DNA: TGCAGCGTTGAAGTTGGCAGGGAAGGAGGCTACACCTTC
J gene: TRBJ1-4; clone size: .; V gene: TRBV28; D gene: .; CDR3 protein: CASSWPQEKLFF; CDR3 DNA: TGTGCCAGTAGCTGGCCACAAGAAAAACTGTTTTTT
J gene: TRBJ1-4; clone size: .; V gene: TRBV28; D gene: TRBD1; CDR3 protein: CASSPLLTGVKNEKLFF; CDR3 DNA: TGTGCCAGCAGTCCCCTTCTGACAGGGGTCAAAAATGAAAAACTGTTTTTT
J gene: TRBJ2-7; clone size: few; V gene: TRBV7-2; D gene: TRBD1; CDR3 protein: CASSIPGTGIYEQYF; CDR3 DNA: TGTGCCAGCAGCATCCCCGGGACAGGGATATACGAGCAGTACTTC
J gene: TRBJ2-7; clone size: .; V gene: TRBV5-4; D gene: .; CDR3 protein: CASSLDSAGREQYF; CDR3 DNA: TGTGCCAGCAGCTTGGACTCCGCAGGGCGCGAGCAGTACTTC
J gene: TRBJ1-4; clone size: .; V gene: TRBV7-2; D gene: .; CDR3 protein: CASSLAGPVEKLFF; CDR3 DNA: TGTGCCAGCAGCTTAGCTGGGCCGGTTGAAAAACTGTTTTTT
J gene: TRBJ1-2; clone size: .; V gene: TRBV27; D gene: TRBD1; CDR3 protein: CASSLSLDRVTNYGYTF; CDR3 DNA: TGTGCCAGCAGTTTATCCTTGGACAGGGTAACTAACTATGGCTACACCTTC
J gene: TRBJ1-2; clone size: few; V gene: TRBV30; D gene: TRBD1; CDR3 protein: CAWSDRGNYGYTF; CDR3 DNA: TGTGCCTGGAGTGACAGGGGGAACTATGGCTACACCTTC
J gene: TRBJ2-5; clone size: .; V gene: TRBV28; D gene: TRBD2; CDR3 protein: CASRPGGTGETQYF; CDR3 DNA: TGTGCCAGCAGGCCGGGGGGGACGGGAGAGACCCAGTACTTC
J gene: TRBJ2-3; clone size: .; V gene: TRBV6-6; D gene: TRBD2; CDR3 protein: CASKRGGGTDTQYF; CDR3 DNA: TGTGCCAGCAAACGGGGGGGAGGCACAGATACGCAGTATTTT
J gene: TRBJ1-2; clone size: once; V gene: TRBV7-9; D gene: .; CDR3 protein: CSSSQGNYGYTF; CDR3 DNA: TGTTCCAGCAGCCAGGGGAACTATGGCTACACCTTC
J gene: TRBJ2-3; clone size: .; V gene: TRBV9; D gene: .; CDR3 protein: CASSVGGVGTDTQYF; CDR3 DNA: TGTGCCAGCAGCGTAGGGGGGGTAGGGACAGATACGCAGTATTTT
J gene: TRBJ1-2; clone size: .; V gene: TRBV4-2; D gene: .; CDR3 protein: CASTGGGIFYGYTF; CDR3 DNA: TGTGCCAGCACTGGGGGAGGGATTTTCTATGGCTACACCTTC
J gene: TRBJ2-7; clone size: once; V gene: TRBV7-8; D gene: .; CDR3 protein: CASSQGPNSYEQYF; CDR3 DNA: TGTGCCAGCAGCCAGGGCCCTAACTCCTACGAGCAGTACTTC
J gene: TRBJ1-1; clone size: .; V gene: TRBV11-2; D gene: .; CDR3 protein: CASSLVPGRGEAFF; CDR3 DNA: TGTGCCAGCAGCTTAGTGCCAGGACGGGGTGAAGCTTTCTTT
J gene: TRBJ2-1; clone size: .; V gene: TRBV7-6; D gene: TRBD2; CDR3 protein: CASSLARGGDRPPVEQFF; CDR3 DNA: TGTGCCAGCAGCTTAGCGCGGGGAGGGGATCGTCCCCCGGTGGAGCAGTTCTTC
J gene: TRBJ2-2; clone size: .; V gene: TRBV28; D gene: .; CDR3 protein: CASSFPDSSPGELFF; CDR3 DNA: TGTGCCAGCAGTTTCCCGGACAGCAGTCCCGGGGAGCTGTTTTTT
J gene: TRBJ2-1; clone size: .; V gene: TRBV7-9; D gene: TRBD2; CDR3 protein: CSSSHTSGSYNEQFF; CDR3 DNA: TGTTCCAGCAGCCATACTAGCGGTTCCTACAATGAGCAGTTCTTC
J gene: TRBJ2-1; clone size: .; V gene: TRBV19; D gene: TRBD2; CDR3 protein: CASSITGTSGYNEQFF; CDR3 DNA: TGTGCCAGTAGTATCACCGGGACTAGCGGCTACAATGAGCAGTTCTTC
J gene: TRBJ2-3; clone size: .; V gene: TRBV27; D gene: TRBD2; CDR3 protein: CASSKQPPGSGRLVDTQYF; CDR3 DNA: TGTGCCAGCAGTAAACAACCACCCGGGAGCGGGAGGCTTGTAGATACGCAGTATTTT